This T cell receptor (beta chain) was sequenced for a study of beta chain features in type 1 diabetes. Study-wide background: Cells sorted and examined across all samples totaled more than 95,000,000. Study results and limitations: Fewer insertions but more deletions were seen at VDJ junctions in type 1 diabetes patients. People with Type 1 diabetes carried modestly yet significantly shorter TCRB CDR3s in all four CD4+ subsets. Compared to healthy donors, patients appeared to have naive, central memory and Treg TCRB repertoires that were more alike.

Every bit of the isolated RNA underwent reverse transcription, so sequencing read expressed TCRB transcripts. Approximately 3.6 million reads, on average, came from each naive, central memory and regulatory T cell sample. Data came from immunoSEQ multiplex PCR; TCRdb stores just in-frame clones and leaves some out. The sample shows around 360,000 clones, around 12% of them seen only once. A few counts support this clone. Its antigen is unknown. The sequence was collected from a woman younger than 30 with type 1 diabetes. Sequenced input: naive CD4+ T cells from blood.

CDR3 residues: CASRKQGEGETQYF. CDR3 nucleotides: TGTGCCAGCAGGAAACAGGGCGAGGGAGAGACCCAGTACTTC. The V gene is TRBV2, the J gene TRBJ2-5, with D maybe TRBD1 (6 bases). Germline V gives CDR1 SNHLY, CDR2 FYNNEI. The CDR3 sequence is 14 residues long. The V end was cut by 6 bases, the J end by 4 bases, with 15 bases between.